The sequence of this T cell receptor (beta chain) was determined in a study of radiation and T cells in renal cell carcinoma. Comment on this clone: Mismatch with germline at one junction end may stem from a read error.

Assay used: immunoSEQ multiplex PCR; TCRdb lists only in-frame clones, some missing. The sample records some 75,000 clones, more than 75% being singletons. Specified time point: blood 2 weeks post-SBRT. Indicated treatment: 15 Gy SBRT to primary tumor, nephrectomy 4 weeks later. The CDR3 totals 15 residues. The germline V gene has CDR1 SGDLS and CDR2 YYNGEE. This chain links TRBV9 with TRBJ2-1; weak D call: TRBD1 (6 bases). The sample consisted of blood, taken from a patient whose treatment included radiotherapy and nephrectomy. This sequence was found in a man aged 60 to 69 with renal cell carcinoma. CDR3 amino acids: CASSLGGRGHNKQFF. CDR3 sequence (DNA): TGTGCCAGCAGCCTAGGGGGTAGGGGACACAATAAGCAGTTCTTC.